This TCR beta chain originates from a study of T cells in Graves' hyperthyroidism and ophthalmopathy. Whole-study findings and limits: The model forecast ophthalmopathy, anticipating it by a median around 6.5 months before onset. Classification by a 13 V-J model distinguished ophthalmopathy from stable hyperthyroidism.

Newly diagnosed hyperthyroidism, duration under 2 months, in patients aged 18 to 65. Patients were excluded because of uncontrolled infection, other autoimmune disease, pregnancy or lactation. For this clonotype: Its antigen is unknown.

Between the trimmed V and J ends, which lost 1 base and 1 base, there was a span of 13 bases. The CDR3 runs to 16 residues. Amplification targeted TCR beta CDR3 regions from RNA transcripts. TCR CDR3 underwent first-round RT-PCR with the HTBI primer set. TCRdb reanalysed the multiplex PCR reads using MiXCR and keeps one entry per CDR3 protein. Of about 840,000 distinct CDR3 sequences in the sample, roughly 37% were seen once. Sequences were obtained from blood. The chain joins TRBV12-3 or TRBV12-4 to TRBJ1-1, with a possible D match to TRBD1 (5 bases). The TCR comes from a young man with Graves' hyperthyroidism. CDR3 protein: CASSLGLTAKNTEAFF. As DNA, the CDR3 is TGTGCCAGCAGTTTAGGTTTGACAGCGAAGAACACTGAAGCTTTCTTT.